These 8 T cell receptor beta chains originate from one sample sequenced in a study of control samples from healthy donors and cancer patients. Libraries were prepared by immunoSEQ multiplex PCR; TCRdb keeps only in-frame clonotypes and omits some of them. Here the sample spans around 130,000 clones, about 90% being singletons. Sequencing was performed on PBMCs. All receptors derive from a man aged 50 to 60 with head and neck cancer.

The chain has TRBV6-5 and TRBJ2-5, with D possibly TRBD1 on 6 matching bases. The V end was cut by 6 bases, the J end by 0 bases, with 11 bases between. This CDR3 is built from 14 residues. CDR1 is MNHEY and CDR2 is SVGAGI in the germline V gene. CDR3 sequence: CASSGPGDQETQYF. CDR3 coding DNA: TGTGCCAGCAGCGGCCCAGGGGACCAAGAGACCCAGTACTTC.

The chain has TRBV6-5 and TRBJ2-3, with 10 bases lining up with TRBD2. The J segment lost 4 bases and the V segment lost 6 bases, leaving 7 bases of the junction unmatched. CDR1 and CDR2 (germline): MNHEY, SVGAGI. The CDR3 loop spans 15 amino acids. This CDR3 reads CASSPTSGLADTQYF. Here the CDR3 DNA reads TGTGCCAGCAGCCCGACTAGCGGGTTGGCAGATACGCAGTATTTT.

The V gene is TRBV7-6, the J gene TRBJ1-6, with D possibly TRBD1 on 6 matching bases. Germline V gene data show CDR1 as SGHVS and CDR2 as FNYEAQ. Trimming stripped 8 bases from V and 9 bases from J, with 14 bases between. The CDR3 has 13 residues. The CDR3 is CASGGPVPSPLHF. CDR3 DNA sequence: TGTGCCAGCGGGGGGCCCGTTCCTTCACCCCTCCACTTT.

The V call is TRBV5-8, the J call TRBJ2-7, with D possibly matching TRBD2 (5 bases). The germline V and J ends were trimmed by 0 bases and 4 bases, with 8 bases remaining between them. CDR1 and CDR2 (germline): SGHTS, YDEGEE. There are 13 residues in the CDR3. The CDR3 reads CASSLGGLYEQYF. CDR3 nucleotides: TGTGCCAGCAGCTTGGGCGGACTTTACGAGCAGTACTTC.

V usage is TRBV24-1 and J usage is TRBJ2-7; 7 bases match TRBD1. V lost 7 bases to trimming and J lost 1 base; unmatched junction nucleotides: 6. Per germline, CDR1 KGHDR and CDR2 SFDVKD. The CDR3 extends over 14 amino acids. CDR3 in amino acids: CATSPTGLSYEQYF. CDR3 bases: TGTGCCACCAGCCCGACAGGGCTATCCTACGAGCAGTACTTC.

The chain uses TRBV27 and TRBJ1-1; 9 bases agree with TRBD1. Trimming at V came to 2 bases and at J to 4 bases, leaving 2 bases not matched to a gene. The CDR3 is made up of 14 amino acids. Germline lookup yields CDR1 MNHEY and CDR2 SMNVEV (reference sequence). CDR3 bases: TGTGCCAGCAGTTTAGGGACAGGGCGCACTGAAGCTTTCTTT. Translated, it gives CASSLGTGRTEAFF.

This chain uses TRBV5-6 with TRBJ2-2, with D unresolved. This CDR3 comprises 17 residues. Germline CDR1 reads SGHDT; CDR2 reads YYEEEE. The V and J ends lost 6 bases and 0 bases respectively, with 18 bases between them. CDR3 loop: CASKNRALFANTGELFF. CDR3 nucleotide sequence: TGTGCCAGCAAAAACCGGGCCCTGTTCGCGAACACCGGGGAGCTGTTTTTT.

J is TRBJ1-1 and V is TRBV7-9, with a tentative D call TRBD1 (6 bases). Looked up from germline, CDR1 is SEHNR and CDR2 is FQNEAQ (reference sequence). This CDR3 has 14 amino acids. V gave up 1 base and J gave up 3 bases, with 9 bases separating them. The CDR3 loop is CASSLGQADTEAFF. DNA of the CDR3: TGTGCCAGCAGCTTAGGACAGGCCGACACTGAAGCTTTCTTT.